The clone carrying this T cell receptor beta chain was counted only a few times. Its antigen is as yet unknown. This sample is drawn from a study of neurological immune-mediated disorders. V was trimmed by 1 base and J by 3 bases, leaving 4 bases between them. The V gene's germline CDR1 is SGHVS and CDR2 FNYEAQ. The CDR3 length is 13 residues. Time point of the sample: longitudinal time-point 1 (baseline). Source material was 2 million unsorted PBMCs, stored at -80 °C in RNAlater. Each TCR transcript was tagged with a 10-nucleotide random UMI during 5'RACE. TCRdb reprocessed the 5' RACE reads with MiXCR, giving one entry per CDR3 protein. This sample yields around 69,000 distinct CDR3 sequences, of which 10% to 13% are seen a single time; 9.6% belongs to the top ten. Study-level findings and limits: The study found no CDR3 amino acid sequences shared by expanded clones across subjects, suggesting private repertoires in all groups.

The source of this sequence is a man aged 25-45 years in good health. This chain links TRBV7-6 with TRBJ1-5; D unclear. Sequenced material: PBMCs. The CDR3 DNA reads TGTGCCAGCAGCTTAGAGGTCAATCAGCCCCAGCATTTT. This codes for CASSLEVNQPQHF.